This entry lists 6 T cell receptor beta chains sequenced from one sample in a study of T cells after yellow fever vaccination. TCRdb passed the 5' RACE reads through MiXCR, listing each CDR3 protein once. In the table there are 500,000 to 650,000 distinct CDR3 sequences, about a sixth of which are singletons. Sequenced material: PBMCs, taken 5 days after the first yellow fever vaccination. The receptors were sampled from a man aged 18-30 years who received the YFV17D yellow fever vaccine.

The chain recombines TRBV5-1 with TRBJ2-7; 9 bases map to TRBD1. Germline CDR1 and CDR2: SGHRS and YFSETQ. The CDR3 loop spans 16 amino acids. J lost 3 bases, V lost 5 bases, and 12 bases had no gene match. CDR3 region: CASSQEPGQGIYEQYF. CDR3 sequence (DNA): TGCGCCAGCAGTCAAGAACCGGGACAGGGCATCTACGAGCAGTACTTC.

A few counts support this clonotype. This chain connects TRBV11-1 to TRBJ1-1, with D hard to call. This CDR3 comprises 12 residues. Deletions cut 3 bases from V and 5 bases from J, with 7 bases between. Germline CDR1 reads SGHAT; CDR2 reads FQDESV (reference sequence). CDR3 in amino acids: CASSFERTEAFF. Written as DNA, the CDR3 is TGTGCCAGCAGCTTCGAGAGGACTGAAGCTTTCTTT.

This clonotype was detected ten times or more. J is TRBJ2-5 and V is TRBV12-3 or TRBV12-4, with D unclear. Trimming shortened V by 2 bases and J by 5 bases, and 9 bases separated the two germline ends. The CDR3 extends over 13 amino acids. The CDR3 DNA reads as TGTGCCAGCAGTTTATGGCAAATGGAGACCCAGTACTTC. Encoded protein: CASSLWQMETQYF.

The V and J genes are TRBV7-2 and TRBJ1-2; D gene unclear. V was trimmed by 5 bases and J by 12 bases, leaving 22 bases between them. The CDR3 runs to 14 residues. Germline CDR1 and CDR2: SGHTA and FQGNSA. CDR3 residues: CASSPPPNTNGDTF. In DNA form, the CDR3 reads TGTGCCAGCAGCCCCCCTCCCAATACGAACGGCGACACCTTC. Full variable domain (remainder filled in from reference TRBV7-2 and TRBJ1-2): GAGVSQSPSNKVTEKGKDVELRCDPISGHTALYWYRQSLGQGLEFLIYFQGNSAPDKSGLPSDRFSAERTGGSVSTLTIQRTQQEDSAVYLCASSPPPNTNGDTFGSGTRLTVV.

This chain links TRBV9 with TRBJ2-3; no definite D call. V dropped 3 bases and J dropped 0 bases, with 11 bases sitting between them. The CDR3 totals 15 residues. Germline V lookup: CDR1 SGDLS, CDR2 YYNGEE. Here the CDR3 DNA reads TGTGCCAGCAGCGCACAGCGCGCGAGCACAGATACGCAGTATTTT. Amino acid sequence: CASSAQRASTDTQYF.

This clonotype was seen a few times. V usage is TRBV7-2 and J usage is TRBJ2-3; D not resolved. Germline CDR1 SGHTA, CDR2 FQGNSA. The CDR3 loop spans 13 amino acids. V lost 5 bases, J lost 7 bases, and 13 bases lay in between. CDR3 nucleotide sequence: TGTGCCAGCAGCCCAGAAGTCAAACATACGCAGTATTTT. This gives the protein CASSPEVKHTQYF.